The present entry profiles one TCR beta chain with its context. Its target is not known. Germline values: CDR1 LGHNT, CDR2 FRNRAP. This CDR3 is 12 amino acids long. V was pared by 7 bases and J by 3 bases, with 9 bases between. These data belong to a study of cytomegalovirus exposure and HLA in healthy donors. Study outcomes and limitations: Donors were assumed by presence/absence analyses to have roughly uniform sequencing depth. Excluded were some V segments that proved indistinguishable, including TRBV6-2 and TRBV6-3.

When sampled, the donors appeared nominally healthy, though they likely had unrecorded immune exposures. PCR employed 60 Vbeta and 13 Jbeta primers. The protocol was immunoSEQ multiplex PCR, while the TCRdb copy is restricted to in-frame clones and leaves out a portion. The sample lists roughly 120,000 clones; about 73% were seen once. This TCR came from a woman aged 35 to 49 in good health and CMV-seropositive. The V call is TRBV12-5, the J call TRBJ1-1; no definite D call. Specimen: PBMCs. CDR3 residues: CASAPGYTEAFF. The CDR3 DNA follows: TGTGCTAGTGCCCCCGGGTACACTGAAGCTTTCTTT.